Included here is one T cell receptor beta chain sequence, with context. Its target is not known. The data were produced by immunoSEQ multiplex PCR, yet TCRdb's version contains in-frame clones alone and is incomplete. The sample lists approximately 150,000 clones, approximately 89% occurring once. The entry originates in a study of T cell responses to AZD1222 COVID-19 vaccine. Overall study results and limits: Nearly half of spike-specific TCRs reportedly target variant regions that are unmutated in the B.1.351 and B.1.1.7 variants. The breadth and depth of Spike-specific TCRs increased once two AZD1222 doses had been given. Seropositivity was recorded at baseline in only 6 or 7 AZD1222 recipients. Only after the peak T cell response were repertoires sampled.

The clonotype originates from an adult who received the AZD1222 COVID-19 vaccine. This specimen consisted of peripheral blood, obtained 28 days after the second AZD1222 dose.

This CDR3 is CASSELQGTVGNTIYF. The DNA for the CDR3 is TGCGCCAGCAGTGAACTACAGGGCACCGTCGGAAACACCATATATTTT. This chain joins TRBV10-2 and TRBJ1-3; a possible D gene is TRBD1 (6 bases). Germline V lookup: CDR1 WSHSY, CDR2 SAAADI. V was trimmed by 3 bases and J by 4 bases, leaving 16 bases between them. The CDR3 totals 16 residues.